The present entry profiles one TCR beta chain with its context. Its specificity is unknown. The data belong to a study of a mutant IDH1 vaccine in newly diagnosed glioma. Across the study: Treated patients had a mean age of about 40 years and a sex split that was roughly 62% male and 37.5% female. The earlier regimen, radiotherapy, temozolomide, or both, was most often both.

Time point indicated: baseline, week 1 (first vaccination visit). Specified treatment: pre-vaccination baseline after standard-of-care therapy. Data came from immunoSEQ multiplex PCR; TCRdb stores just in-frame clones and leaves some out. Altogether some 95,000 clones are present, about 80% being singletons, with the ten largest covering less than 8.5%. Study-level points and caveats: Pseudoprogression apparently lacked any relation to changes in top peripheral T cell clonotypes.

V trimming: 3 bases; J trimming: 5 bases; junction bases outside the gene matches: 2. Germline V gene lookup returns CDR1 SGHDT and CDR2 YYEEEE. This CDR3 has 14 amino acids. The source of this sequence is a man aged 35 to 55 with glioma. This chain joins TRBV5-6 and TRBJ1-6; 7 positions match TRBD1. The sequences come from PBMCs, collected from a glioma patient treated with radiotherapy, temozolomide or both. The CDR3 region is CASSWTGDNSPLHF. The DNA of the CDR3 is TGTGCCAGCAGCTGGACAGGAGATAATTCACCCCTCCACTTT. Full variable domain (remainder filled in from reference TRBV5-6 and TRBJ1-6): DAGVTQSPTHLIKTRGQQVTLRCSPKSGHDTVSWYQQALGQGPQFIFQYYEEEERQRGNFPDRFSGHQFPNYSSELNVNALLLGDSALYLCASSWTGDNSPLHFGNGTRLTVT.